This T cell receptor beta chain was sequenced in a study of T cell responses to AZD1222 COVID-19 vaccine. Sequenced by immunoSEQ multiplex PCR; TCRdb stores in-frame clones only, minus some. The sample contains more than 250,000 clones, about 92% of which appear only once. This clone was detected only once. V shed 2 bases and J shed 1 base, with 5 bases lying between them. The CDR3 has 13 amino acids. Germline lookup yields CDR1 ENHRY and CDR2 SYGVKD. The clonotype originates from an adult in good health. The specimen was peripheral blood, collected on day 0 of AZD1222 vaccination. This chain joins TRBV10-3 and TRBJ1-1; unclear D gene. This chain's CDR3 is CAISERENTEAFF. As DNA, the CDR3 is TGTGCCATCAGTGAGCGGGAGAACACTGAAGCTTTCTTT.